This T cell receptor (beta chain) is from a study of blood T cell repertoires in COVID-19. About the research overall: From T cells, B-cell-depleted T cells, or PBMCs came the material, which was cDNA or gDNA.

Germline V gene sequence: CDR1 SGHNT, CDR2 YYREEE (reference sequence). V was clipped by 4 bases and J by 2 bases, with 11 bases between them. This CDR3 has 14 residues. The protocol was immunoSEQ multiplex PCR, while the TCRdb copy is restricted to in-frame clones and leaves out a portion. The sample holds around 260,000 clones, approximately 86% seen once. This sequence originates from a man under 40 with active or convalescent COVID-19. Sequencing was performed on peripheral blood. V is TRBV5-4 and J is TRBJ2-3; maybe TRBD1 (6 bases). The CDR3 coding sequence is TGTGCCAGCAGCCCGGACAGCTACACAGATACGCAGTATTTT. This encodes CASSPDSYTDTQYF.